A single sample is the source of the 26 T cell receptor beta chains below, sequenced in a study of T cell repertoires in cytomegalovirus infection. In TCRdb, the reads were re-called with MiXCR into one record per CDR3 protein. Of 210,000 or so distinct CDR3 sequences listed, 6% to 8% are singletons. The sample was PBMCs. These receptors all come from a human donor in good health (CMV status not recorded). Some clones in this sample may be carry-over from other donors' samples.

This clonotype was observed many times. The V call is TRBV7-2, the J call TRBJ2-2, with D tentatively TRBD2 (6 bases). The CDR3 spans 14 residues. CDR1 and CDR2 (germline): SGHTA, FQGNSA. Trimming removed 3 bases from V and 5 bases from J, with 10 bases in between. The CDR3 DNA reads TGTGCCAGCAGCTTGGGTGGGGGGACCGGGGAGCTGTTTTTT. Translating gives CASSLGGGTGELFF. Drawing the rest from reference TRBV7-2 and TRBJ2-2, the complete variable domain is GAGVSQSPSNKVTEKGKDVELRCDPISGHTALYWYRQSLGQGLEFLIYFQGNSAPDKSGLPSDRFSAERTGGSVSTLTIQRTQQEDSAVYLCASSLGGGTGELFFGEGSRLTVL.

This clonotype was counted ten times or more. The chain recombines TRBV10-3 with TRBJ1-4; D not resolved. CDR3 length: 12 amino acids. Trimming shortened V by 4 bases and J by 2 bases, and 2 bases separated the two germline ends. Germline V gene lookup returns CDR1 ENHRY and CDR2 SYGVKD. CDR3 loop: CAISVTNEKLFF. For the CDR3, the DNA is TGTGCCATCAGTGTTACTAATGAAAAACTGTTTTTT.

This clonotype was picked up a small number of times. The chain couples TRBV20-1 to TRBJ1-2; D might be TRBD1 (6 bases). In germline, CDR1 is DFQATT, CDR2 SNEGSKA (reference sequence). The CDR3 has 15 amino acids. V was cut by 2 bases and J by 0 bases, with 13 bases left in between. In DNA, the CDR3 is TGCAGTGCTAGACCGATACAGGGCACTAACTATGGCTACACCTTC. It codes for CSARPIQGTNYGYTF.

This clonotype has at least ten counts. The genes are TRBV7-2 and TRBJ1-2; D not certain. The V end was cut by 3 bases, the J end by 0 bases, with 8 bases between. This CDR3 contains 14 residues. Germline CDR1 SGHTA, CDR2 FQGNSA. The CDR3 DNA reads TGTGCCAGCAGCTTCCTAACATCTAACTATGGCTACACCTTC. Encoded protein: CASSFLTSNYGYTF.

Ten or more counts support this clonotype. The genes are TRBV6-2 or TRBV6-3 and TRBJ1-5; possibly TRBD1 for D (6 bases). The V and J ends lost 4 bases and 2 bases respectively, with 15 bases between them. Germline CDR1 and CDR2: MNHEY and SVGEGT. The CDR3 has 16 amino acids. CDR3 sequence: CASSSSRGPGNQPQHF. CDR3 DNA: TGTGCCAGCAGTTCCTCCAGGGGACCGGGCAATCAGCCCCAGCATTTT.

This clonotype was picked up many times. The V call is TRBV29-1, the J call TRBJ2-5; 9 positions match TRBD2. The trim removed 4 bases at V and 3 bases at J, leaving 0 bases unmatched. Germline V gene data show CDR1 as SQVTM and CDR2 as ANQGSEA. This CDR3 comprises 12 residues. CDR3 protein: CSVGLAEETQYF. CDR3 coding DNA: TGCAGCGTTGGACTAGCGGAAGAGACCCAGTACTTC.

This clonotype appeared many times. The chain recombines TRBV5-5 with TRBJ2-1; 12 bases map to TRBD1. The V and J ends lost 3 bases and 8 bases, in that order; junction bases with no gene match: 6. Germline CDR1 is SGHKS and CDR2 is YYEKEE (reference sequence). The CDR3 has 15 residues. The CDR3 bases are TGTGCCAGCAGCTCCGGGACAGGGGGCGCGGATGAGCAGTTCTTC. Protein product: CASSSGTGGADEQFF.

This clonotype was counted ten times or more. The rearrangement uses TRBV12-3 or TRBV12-4 and TRBJ2-1; D is undetermined. There are 12 residues in the CDR3. V shed 5 bases and J shed 9 bases, with 11 bases lying between them. The CDR3 reads CASSASRPEQFF. CDR3 coding DNA: TGTGCCAGCAGTGCGTCGAGGCCTGAGCAGTTCTTC.

This clonotype turned up a few times. The rearrangement links TRBV10-2 to TRBJ1-6; D unclear. V was cut by 5 bases and J by 0 bases, with 8 bases left in between. Germline V gene sequence: CDR1 WSHSY, CDR2 SAAADI. The CDR3 extends over 15 amino acids. The CDR3: CASSPQSSYNSPLHF. The CDR3 DNA follows: TGCGCCAGCAGTCCACAAAGCTCCTATAATTCACCCCTCCACTTT.

For this clonotype: Given the absence of the conserved phenylalanine or tryptophan at the CDR3 end, a read error is likely. This chain uses TRBV5-1 with TRBJ1-1; D perhaps matches TRBD1 (5 bases). Trimming removed 0 bases from V and 0 bases from J, with 9 bases in between. The CDR3 is made up of 15 amino acids. Germline loops: CDR1 SGHRS, CDR2 YFSETQ. CDR3 DNA sequence: TGCGCCAGCAGCTTGGTACCAGGGTTGAACACTGAAGCTTTCCTT. This gives the protein CASSLVPGLNTEAFL.

This clonotype has a handful of counts. The chain has TRBV30 and TRBJ1-2, with D maybe TRBD1 (5 bases). This CDR3 has 12 amino acids. The V gene lost 8 bases and the J gene lost 3 bases, with 13 bases spanning the gap. The germline V gene has CDR1 GTSNPN and CDR2 SVGIG (reference sequence). The CDR3 DNA sequence: TGTGCCGCCGAGGGACTGCACTATGGCTACACCTTC. Its protein is CAAEGLHYGYTF.

This clonotype was detected ten times or more. The chain carries TRBV19 and TRBJ2-7; D ambiguous. Germline V lookup: CDR1 LNHDA, CDR2 SQIVND (reference sequence). The CDR3 extends over 13 amino acids. V lost 3 bases and J 2 bases, leaving 8 bases between the germline ends. For the CDR3, the DNA is TGTGCCAGTAGTATCTCCACCACCTACGAGCAGTACTTC. Residues: CASSISTTYEQYF. Using reference TRBV19 and TRBJ2-7 for the parts outside the CDR3, the full variable domain is DGGITQSPKYLFRKEGQNVTLSCEQNLNHDAMYWYRQDPGQGLRLIYYSQIVNDFQKGDIAEGYSVSREKKESFPLTVTSAQKNPTAFYLCASSISTTYEQYFGPGTRLTVT.

This clonotype was observed at least ten times. The gene calls are TRBV29-1 and TRBJ2-3, with D possibly being TRBD1 (6 bases). The germline gives CDR1 SQVTM, CDR2 ANQGSEA. V was trimmed by 1 base and J by 2 bases, leaving 13 bases between them. The CDR3 totals 15 residues. This CDR3 is CSVEAQDSATDTQYF. DNA of the CDR3: TGCAGCGTTGAAGCTCAGGACAGCGCCACAGATACGCAGTATTTT.

This clonotype came up many times. The chain uses TRBV20-1 and TRBJ1-5; 7 nucleotides align to TRBD1. Germline V gene data show CDR1 as DFQATT and CDR2 as SNEGSKA (reference sequence). The CDR3 totals 13 residues. V was pared by 3 bases and J by 7 bases, with 6 bases of the junction left unmatched. The CDR3 here is CSARGGGRQPQHF. CDR3 DNA: TGCAGTGCTAGGGGAGGGGGCAGGCAGCCCCAGCATTTT.

Many counts were recorded for this clonotype. The chain employs TRBV25-1 and TRBJ1-2; no reliable D call. In germline, CDR1 is MGHDK, CDR2 SYGVNS. V was clipped by 5 bases and J by 3 bases, with 10 bases between them. The CDR3 is made up of 13 amino acids. Here the CDR3 DNA reads TGTGCCAGCAGTCCACGACGGGACTATGGCTACACCTTC. Residues: CASSPRRDYGYTF.

The rearrangement joins TRBV20-1 to TRBJ1-5, with 9 bases lining up with TRBD1. The V segment lost 3 bases and the J segment 1 base; nucleotides outside the gene matches: 10. From germline, CDR1 is DFQATT and CDR2 SNEGSKA (reference sequence). The CDR3 contains 17 residues. Here the CDR3 DNA reads TGCAGTGCTAGGGTGGGACAGGGAGAGAGAAGCAATCAGCCCCAGCATTTT. Amino acids: CSARVGQGERSNQPQHF.

This clonotype was observed many times. J is TRBJ1-6 and V is TRBV28; perhaps TRBD1 as D (6 bases). CDR1 and CDR2 (germline): MDHEN, SYDVKM. The V end lost 6 bases, the J end lost 7 bases, and 10 bases lay between the germline ends. This CDR3 is built from 13 residues. The DNA of the CDR3 is TGTGCCAGCAGAAGGGGGATCAATTCACCCCTCCACTTT. Translation: CASRRGINSPLHF. The full variable domain, rest sourced from reference TRBV28 and TRBJ1-6, is DVKVTQSSRYLVKRTGEKVFLECVQDMDHENMFWYRQDPGLGLRLIYFSYDVKMKEKGDIPEGYSVSREKKERFSLILESASTNQTSMYLCASRRGINSPLHFGNGTRLTVT.

The table lists this clonotype with many counts. This chain links TRBV6-4 with TRBJ1-2; D is possibly TRBD1 (5 bases). The CDR3 extends over 15 amino acids. V was pared by 6 bases and J by 6 bases, with 20 bases between. Germline V CDR1 and CDR2: MRHNA, SNTAGT. The CDR3 DNA is TGTGCCAGCAGCCCTCAGCCGGGGGGGTCCAATGGCTACACCTTC. Translating it yields CASSPQPGGSNGYTF.

This clonotype was detected ten times or more. The chain employs TRBV28 and TRBJ1-2; 7 bases are shared with TRBD1. Germline CDR1 reads MDHEN; CDR2 reads SYDVKM. The CDR3 consists of 15 residues. V shed 6 bases, J shed 8 bases, and the junction held 15 bases outside the gene matches. The CDR3 region has the DNA TGTGCCAGCAGCCCCACCCCGACAGGGTCAGGAGGCTACACCTTC. Encoded protein: CASSPTPTGSGGYTF.

The table lists this clonotype with many counts. This chain links TRBV7-2 with TRBJ2-6; no reliable D call. CDR1 is SGHTA and CDR2 is FQGNSA in the germline V gene. The ends were cut back, 2 bases at V and 0 bases at J, with 8 bases in the middle. The CDR3 loop spans 16 amino acids. The chain's CDR3 is CASSLSSRSGANVLTF. The CDR3 nucleotides are TGTGCCAGCAGCTTAAGCTCCCGCTCTGGGGCCAACGTCCTGACTTTC.

This clonotype appeared many times. The rearrangement links TRBV7-2 to TRBJ2-5; 14 bases are shared with TRBD2. J gave up 5 bases and V 2 bases, and 16 bases lay outside the gene matches. Germline V gene data show CDR1 as SGHTA and CDR2 as FQGNSA. This CDR3 contains 20 residues. The CDR3 sequence: CASSLRREGLAGALIETQYF. CDR3 sequence (DNA): TGTGCCAGCAGCTTAAGAAGGGAGGGACTAGCGGGGGCCTTGATCGAGACCCAGTACTTC.

In this sample, this clonotype turned up many times. V is TRBV5-1 and J is TRBJ1-1, with TRBD1 identical over 9 bases. V shed 0 bases, J shed 5 bases, and the junction held 5 bases outside the gene matches. The CDR3 consists of 15 residues. Per germline, CDR1 SGHRS and CDR2 YFSETQ. This chain's CDR3 is CASSLDRGRGTEAFF. DNA for the CDR3: TGCGCCAGCAGCTTGGACAGGGGGCGAGGAACTGAAGCTTTCTTT.

This clonotype was observed at least ten times. CDR3 DNA: TGTGCCAGCAGCCAAGATAAGGGGCGACAGGGGAGCACAGATACGCAGTATTTT. Amino acid sequence: CASSQDKGRQGSTDTQYF. The chain joins TRBV4-2 to TRBJ2-3; 8 nucleotides agree with TRBD1. After removal of 0 bases from V and 0 bases from J, the junction contained 8 bases not matched to a gene. The CDR3 has 18 residues. Germline V gives CDR1 LGHNA, CDR2 YNFKEQ.

The chain joins TRBV29-1 to TRBJ2-3; 11 bases agree with TRBD2. Trimming took 3 bases from V and 5 from J; bases not matched to a gene: 7. Looked up from germline, CDR1 is SQVTM and CDR2 is ANQGSEA. The CDR3 is made up of 15 amino acids. CDR3 coding DNA: TGCAGCGTTGAGGCCTCCGGGACTAGCGGAGATACGCAGTATTTT. Translated: CSVEASGTSGDTQYF.

The chain couples TRBV20-1 to TRBJ2-3, with D possibly matching TRBD2 (6 bases). There are 14 residues in the CDR3. The V end was cut by 5 bases, the J end by 5 bases, with 17 bases between. Germline assignment: CDR1 DFQATT and CDR2 SNEGSKA (reference sequence). The CDR3 nucleotides are TGCAGTGCTGTACTCTCGGGGGTTCTAGATACGCAGTATTTT. Translation gives CSAVLSGVLDTQYF.

This clonotype was seen repeatedly, ten times or more. The chain carries TRBV27 and TRBJ2-1, with D possibly matching TRBD1 (6 bases). This CDR3 is built from 13 residues. V dropped 3 bases and J dropped 5 bases, with 8 bases sitting between them. Germline-derived CDR1 and CDR2 are MNHEY and SMNVEV (reference sequence). CDR3 sequence reads: CASSLSGDNEQFF. The CDR3, as DNA: TGTGCCAGCAGTTTGTCAGGGGACAATGAGCAGTTCTTC.